This T cell receptor beta chain emerged from a study of blood T cell repertoires in COVID-19 (TCRdb year 2020). Looking at the study overall: Collaborator samples came from the United States, Italy and Spain and covered acute and convalescent phases of COVID-19. The dataset comprised deeply sampled blood TCRbeta repertoires from subjects exposed to, actively infected with, or recovered from COVID-19. The prospective study material was composed of cDNA or gDNA derived from T cells, B-cell-depleted T cells, or PBMCs. Nearly every sample came with metadata listing a de-identified subject ID, COVID-19 status, age in years and sex. HLA class I and class II types, where available, came from metadata supplied by the sample provider rather than from assay-based typing. Samples came from the ongoing ImmuneRACE study (first 160 participants) plus 1,254 subjects from 6 global collaborators. The repertoires were released in a freely available public database intended as a resource for research on the immune response to SARS-CoV-2.

Per the germline V gene (reference sequence), SEHNR is the CDR1 and FQNEAQ is the CDR2. The CDR3 runs 14 residues from the cysteine to the phenylalanine. The entry retains the CDR3 DNA only, 42 bases that are in frame from base 1. Trimming accounts for 5 bases at V and 1 base at J, while the number of junction bases matched to no gene is 4. In Seattle, one collaborating source enrolled patients while the infection was active and tracked those patients longitudinally over the course of disease. The collaborating institutions used their own protocols to collect whole blood in K2EDTA tubes. For TCRbeta analysis, collaborators shipped samples as frozen whole blood, isolated PBMCs, or DNA extracted from either of those sample types. TCRbeta CDR3 regions were amplified from genomic DNA by means of the immunoSEQ Assay, a bias-controlled multiplex PCR. For the original study's pipeline: The number of nucleated cells in each sample was estimated by amplification of reference gene primers within the assay. To quantify the absolute abundance of each unique TCRbeta CDR3 rearrangement, sequence reads were collapsed and filtered. Productive Simpson clonality was computed per sample as the square root of Simpson's diversity index over productive rearrangements. Held by TCRdb, this immuneACCESS table contains in-frame sequences only and omits some clones. Under half of the omission traces to an unresolved V gene where checked; the cause of the rest is unknown. V and J calls plus clone size are reproduced from that table; the DNA served to infer D and trimming. The sample table contains fewer than 250,000 clones; only one count was recorded for 65% to 90% of them. Together, the top ten hold under 14% of the sample.

Remarks on this clone: The target of this receptor is not known. Per-nucleotide qualities are absent, and no much larger clonotype sits a single base away.

Study-wide findings and limitations: Clinical and demographic metadata were provided uncurated, with the amount varying by source and participant.

The V gene is TRBV7-9 and the J gene is TRBJ2-7; 8 middle bases align to TRBD2. This TCR came from a man aged 45-65 years with COVID-19, enrolled during active disease. The specimen sequenced was peripheral blood. Read as DNA, the sequence is TGTGCCAGCAGCCCTACGGGGGGGTCCTACGAGCAGTACTTC. Translated, it reads CASSPTGGSYEQYF.